Each of the 27 T cell receptor beta chains below was sequenced from the same sample in a study of Ad26.COV2.S vaccination and SARS-CoV-2 variants. The table came from immunoSEQ multiplex PCR; TCRdb's copy has only in-frame clones and leaves some out. The sample lists roughly 700,000 clones; around 89% were seen once. Noted treatment: about 20 received Ad26.COV2.S at low or high dose, single or two shots; five or six received placebo; per-sample allocation not given. Sampling was done on day 63 after the first vaccine or placebo injection. Source: peripheral blood, taken in a trial of Ad26.COV2.S vaccine versus placebo. The receptors were sampled from a person between 18 and 59 years old who received the Ad26.COV2.S COVID-19 vaccine or a placebo.

The V gene is TRBV3-1 (or the pseudogene TRBV3-2), the J gene TRBJ2-7; TRBD1 or TRBD2 may be the D gene (5 bases each). Germline CDR1 LGHDT, CDR2 YNNKEL (reference sequence). The CDR3 extends over 14 amino acids. Trimming pared 4 bases from V and 2 bases from J, leaving 12 bases between. CDR3 nucleotide sequence: TGTGCCAGCAGCCCCCCGGGACGGACCTACGAGCAGTACTTC. This gives the protein CASSPPGRTYEQYF.

The chain employs TRBV14 and TRBJ2-3; TRBD2 aligns across 7 bases. CDR3 length: 15 residues. The germline V gene has CDR1 SGHDN and CDR2 FVKESK. Trimming cost V 4 bases and J 7 bases; bases outside gene matches: 11. The CDR3 coding sequence is TGTGCCAGCAGCCCCCGTTCTAGCGGAACGAATACGCAGTATTTT. Amino acids: CASSPRSSGTNTQYF.

The chain couples TRBV19 to TRBJ2-3; D unresolved. V was pared by 3 bases and J by 7 bases, with 5 bases between. CDR1 is LNHDA, CDR2 SQIVND, per germline (reference sequence). The CDR3 sequence is 11 residues long. The CDR3 is CASSIGHTQYF. Written as DNA, the CDR3 is TGTGCCAGTAGTATTGGTCATACGCAGTATTTT.

Details on this clone: The sample contains more than one DNA sequence encoding this CDR3. The rearrangement uses TRBV19 and TRBJ2-2; D possibly corresponds to TRBD2 (6 bases). The V end lost 3 bases, the J end lost 0 bases, and 14 bases lay between the germline ends. CDR1 and CDR2 from the germline V gene are LNHDA and SQIVND (reference sequence). This CDR3 region has 17 residues. CDR3 loop: CASSISGGRSNTGELFF. The DNA for the CDR3 is TGTGCCAGTAGTATCTCCGGTGGGAGGTCGAACACCGGGGAGCTGTTTTTT.

The chain has TRBV7-3 and TRBJ2-2, with TRBD1 matching over 7 bases. The CDR3 runs 15 residues. The ends lost 1 base at V and 6 bases at J; junction bases unmatched: 5. Germline-derived CDR1 and CDR2 are SGHTA and FQGTGA. The CDR3 loop reads CASSLIQGSAGELFF. The CDR3 DNA sequence: TGTGCCAGCAGCTTAATACAGGGGTCGGCCGGGGAGCTGTTTTTT.

The J gene is TRBJ1-2, the V gene TRBV13; 9 nucleotides align to TRBD1. CDR1 is PRHDT, CDR2 FYEKMQ, per germline (reference sequence). V gave up 5 bases and J gave up 8 bases; unmatched junction bases: 6. This CDR3 comprises 13 residues. CDR3 DNA: TGTGCCAGCAGCCGGACAGGGGCGGGGGGCTACACCTTC. As protein: CASSRTGAGGYTF.

This chain connects TRBV30 to TRBJ1-4; weak D call: TRBD1 (5 bases). The CDR3 spans 14 residues. V was shortened by 0 bases and J by 3 bases, with 8 bases between the two germline ends. The germline V gene has CDR1 GTSNPN and CDR2 SVGIG (reference sequence). CDR3 sequence reads: CAWSVPGPNEKLFF. The CDR3 nucleotides are TGTGCCTGGAGTGTACCAGGGCCTAATGAAAAACTGTTTTTT.

CDR3 loop: CASSYLGARGTEAFF. CDR3 nucleotide sequence: TGTGCCAGCAGTTACTTAGGGGCCCGGGGGACTGAAGCTTTCTTT. The V call is TRBV6-6, the J call TRBJ1-1; perhaps TRBD1 as D (5 bases). V was cut by 1 base and J by 5 bases, with 14 bases left in between. The length of the CDR3 is 15 residues. Germline V gene sequence: CDR1 MNHNY, CDR2 SVGAGI (reference sequence).

The V and J genes are TRBV6-4 and TRBJ2-3; D gene ambiguous. V gave up 1 base and J gave up 1 base, with 6 bases separating them. From germline, CDR1 is MRHNA and CDR2 SNTAGT. The CDR3 has 14 residues. CDR3 sequence: CASSDFDRTDTQYF. The CDR3 nucleotides read TGTGCCAGCAGTGACTTCGACCGCACAGATACGCAGTATTTT.

This sequence joins TRBV10-3 and TRBJ2-1; 8 bases are a match to TRBD2. With V trimmed by 10 bases and J by 0 bases, 5 bases remained unmatched. Germline V CDR1 and CDR2: ENHRY, SYGVKD. The CDR3 has 14 residues. The CDR3 is CATTAGDSYNEQFF. DNA for the CDR3: TGTGCCACCACAGCGGGGGACTCCTACAATGAGCAGTTCTTC.

CDR3 amino acids: CASKNRAAEKLFF. CDR3 sequence (DNA): TGTGCCAGTAAGAACAGGGCGGCTGAAAAACTGTTTTTT. This chain joins TRBV19 and TRBJ1-4, with D perhaps TRBD1 (6 bases). The CDR3 runs 13 residues. Trimming removed 7 bases from V and 7 bases from J, with 13 bases in between. CDR1 is LNHDA and CDR2 is SQIVND in the germline V gene (reference sequence).

The chain uses TRBV2 and TRBJ1-5, with 12 bases identical to TRBD1. Germline-derived CDR1 and CDR2 are SNHLY and FYNNEI. This CDR3 has 17 amino acids. After removal of 8 bases from V and 2 bases from J, the junction contained 10 bases not matched to a gene. The CDR3 reads CASGPGQGAGRNQPQHF. The CDR3 DNA reads TGTGCCAGCGGGCCGGGACAGGGGGCGGGGCGCAATCAGCCCCAGCATTTT.

The chain links TRBV6-6 to TRBJ2-7; perhaps TRBD2 as D (6 bases). Between the trimmed V and J ends, which lost 2 bases and 6 bases, there was a span of 17 bases. Germline V CDR1 and CDR2: MNHNY, SVGAGI (reference sequence). This CDR3 has 15 amino acids. CDR3 bases: TGTGCCAGCAGTTACGGGGCGGGATCCCCTCTCGAGCAGTACTTC. Its translation is CASSYGAGSPLEQYF.

The chain recombines TRBV7-2 with TRBJ2-1; 16 bases agree with TRBD2. This CDR3 comprises 17 residues. Trimming at V came to 1 base and at J to 8 bases, leaving 5 bases not matched to a gene. The germline V gene has CDR1 SGHTA and CDR2 FQGNSA. Written as DNA, the CDR3 is TGTGCCAGCAGCTTAGGAGGGACTAGCGGGGGGGCCCATGAGCAGTTCTTC. Amino acid sequence: CASSLGGTSGGAHEQFF.

The V call is TRBV19, the J call TRBJ2-3; D gene unclear. Looked up from germline, CDR1 is LNHDA and CDR2 is SQIVND (reference sequence). The germline V and J ends were trimmed by 6 bases and 1 base, with 8 bases remaining between them. There are 13 residues in the CDR3. CDR3 region: CASRFRGTDTQYF. The CDR3, as DNA: TGTGCCAGTAGATTTAGGGGCACAGATACGCAGTATTTT.

This clone has just a few counts. This chain links TRBV7-2 with TRBJ2-1, with a weak D call TRBD2 (5 bases). Germline values: CDR1 SGHTA, CDR2 FQGNSA. Trimming left V 3 bases short and J 4 bases short, with 19 bases between. The CDR3 has 17 residues. The CDR3 nucleotides read TGTGCCAGCAGCTTGAGGGCTGGAACGGGGTCTTACAATGAGCAGTTCTTC. It is translated as CASSLRAGTGSYNEQFF.

The rearrangement joins TRBV4-2 to TRBJ1-6, with D possibly matching TRBD1 (6 bases). The V end lost 0 bases, the J end lost 2 bases, and 14 bases lay between the germline ends. Germline loops: CDR1 LGHNA, CDR2 YNFKEQ. This CDR3 region has 18 residues. The CDR3 nucleotides are TGTGCCAGCAGCCAAGACTTGGACAGTTATCCCTATAATTCACCCCTCCACTTT. Its protein is CASSQDLDSYPYNSPLHF.

The chain is built from TRBV27 and TRBJ2-3; 7 nucleotides agree with TRBD2. Germline V CDR1 and CDR2: MNHEY, SMNVEV (reference sequence). There are 15 residues in the CDR3. V was clipped by 5 bases and J by 4 bases; unmatched bases: 9. CDR3: CASSLRRLAPDTQYF. CDR3 nucleotides: TGTGCCAGCAGTCTAAGGCGACTAGCTCCAGATACGCAGTATTTT.

This chain uses TRBV18 with TRBJ2-1, with a possible D match to TRBD1 (6 bases). In germline, CDR1 is KGHSH, CDR2 LQKENI. The V gene lost 2 bases and the J gene lost 1 base, with 15 bases spanning the gap. The CDR3 is made up of 17 amino acids. CDR3: CASSPLDLQGSYNEQFF. As DNA, the CDR3 is TGTGCCAGCTCACCATTAGATCTACAGGGTTCCTACAATGAGCAGTTCTTC.

The V call is TRBV19, the J call TRBJ2-1; the match to TRBD2 covers 7 bases. Germline CDR1 and CDR2: LNHDA and SQIVND (reference sequence). There are 12 residues in the CDR3. The J segment lost 7 bases and the V segment lost 5 bases, leaving 2 bases of the junction unmatched. In DNA, the CDR3 is TGTGCCAGTAGTCCAGCGGGAAATGAGCAGTTCTTC. Translation: CASSPAGNEQFF.

This clone has only a few counts. The chain uses TRBV7-9 and TRBJ1-3, with a weak D call TRBD1 (5 bases). The CDR3 has 15 residues. Germline CDR1 reads SEHNR; CDR2 reads FQNEAQ (reference sequence). Trimming took 5 bases from V and 2 from J, leaving 13 bases between them. CDR3 in DNA: TGTGCCAGCAGCCCCCCGGGACGGACTGGAAACACCATATATTTT. Residues: CASSPPGRTGNTIYF.

This chain joins TRBV7-9 and TRBJ2-1; D is possibly TRBD2 (5 bases). The ends were cut back, 5 bases at V and 4 bases at J, with 15 bases in the middle. This CDR3 comprises 15 residues. Germline V CDR1 and CDR2: SEHNR, FQNEAQ (reference sequence). CDR3 in amino acids: CASSLGGTTYNEQFF. The DNA for the CDR3 is TGTGCCAGCAGCCTAGGAGGAACTACTTACAATGAGCAGTTCTTC. The full variable domain, completed using reference TRBV7-9 and TRBJ2-1, is DTGVSQNPRHKITKRGQNVTFRCDPISEHNRLYWYRQTLGQGPEFLTYFQNEAQLEKSRLLSDRFSAERPKGSFSTLEIQRTEQGDSAMYLCASSLGGTTYNEQFFGPGTRLTVL.

This chain joins TRBV6-5 and TRBJ1-2; D remains ambiguous. Germline lookup yields CDR1 MNHEY and CDR2 SVGAGI. The CDR3 sequence is 16 residues long. V was cut by 0 bases and J by 6 bases, with 17 bases left in between. CDR3 DNA sequence: TGTGCCAGCAGTTACTCGCCTCCCATTCTTGGGCATGGCTACACCTTC. Its protein product is CASSYSPPILGHGYTF.

The rearrangement links TRBV5-4 to TRBJ2-7; D not certain. V was pared by 0 bases and J by 2 bases, with 6 bases between. The germline V gene has CDR1 SGHNT and CDR2 YYREEE (reference sequence). The CDR3 runs 13 residues. The CDR3 coding sequence is TGTGCCAGCAGCTTGGGCCCTACCTACGAGCAGTACTTC. Residues: CASSLGPTYEQYF.

J is TRBJ1-1 and V is TRBV29-1; no reliable D call. This CDR3 has 12 residues. CDR1 SQVTM and CDR2 ANQGSEA come from the germline V gene. Trimming left V 6 bases short and J 5 bases short, with 13 bases between. The CDR3 here is CSVWSRATEAFF. CDR3 coding DNA: TGCAGCGTCTGGTCCCGCGCGACTGAAGCTTTCTTT. The whole variable domain, filled in from reference TRBV29-1 and TRBJ1-1, reads SAVISQKPSRDICQRGTSLTIQCQVDSQVTMMFWYRQQPGQSLTLIATANQGSEATYESGFVIDKFPISRPNLTFSTLTVSNMSPEDSSIYLCSVWSRATEAFFGQGTRLTVV.

The V and J genes are TRBV30 and TRBJ2-2; 7 bases map to TRBD1. The CDR3 sequence is 16 residues long. Germline CDR1 and CDR2: GTSNPN and SVGIG (reference sequence). V gave up 0 bases and J gave up 4 bases; unmatched junction bases: 8. The DNA for the CDR3 is TGTGCCTGGAGTGTAAAGGGGGCGCGTAGCACCGGGGAGCTGTTTTTT. Protein sequence: CAWSVKGARSTGELFF.

J is TRBJ2-1 and V is TRBV5-8; 12 positions agree with TRBD2. The CDR3 loop spans 18 amino acids. CDR1 and CDR2 from the germline V gene are SGHTS and YDEGEE. With 3 bases clipped from V and 10 bases from J, the junction kept 17 bases outside the gene matches. CDR3 sequence reads: CASSSSWDGLAGGREQFF. For the CDR3, the DNA is TGTGCCAGCAGCTCGTCTTGGGACGGCCTAGCGGGGGGGCGAGAGCAGTTCTTC. Together with reference TRBV5-8 and TRBJ2-1, the CDR3 gives the full variable domain: EAGVTQSPTHLIKTRGQQATLRCSPISGHTSVYWYQQALGLGLQFLLWYDEGEERNRGNFPPRFSGRQFPNYSSELNVNALELEDSALYLCASSSSWDGLAGGREQFFGPGTRLTVL.